The rows below give T cell receptor beta chains drawn from one sample of a study of blood T cell repertoires in COVID-19. TCRdb's table, derived via immunoSEQ multiplex PCR, lists solely in-frame clones and lacks some. The sample carries around 500,000 clones, approximately 83% recorded once. The sequenced material came from peripheral blood. These receptors all come from a human donor in a cohort sampled during active COVID-19. Each CDR3 is given with its conserved first and last residue.

J gene	V gene	CDR3 protein
TRBJ2-2	TRBV3-1/TRBV3-2	CASSRQRGGRVTGELFF
TRBJ1-1	TRBV12-3/TRBV12-4	CASSSTSNTEAFF
TRBJ2-1	TRBV7-8	CASSRILAGQEQFF
TRBJ2-5	TRBV9	CASSHQTSGRLTQETQYF
TRBJ2-7	TRBV5-6	CASSPRFSSYEQYF
TRBJ2-1	TRBV4-1	CASSQVSGTGTPYEQFF
TRBJ2-5	TRBV7-8	CASSFSTKETQYF
TRBJ2-3	TRBV6-2/TRBV6-3	CASSDGQGTPWGTDTQYF
TRBJ2-7	TRBV5-8	CASSLERGTASSYEQYF
TRBJ2-1	TRBV13	CASSLKLAGSYNEQFF
TRBJ2-3	TRBV5-4	CASSLRQGTDTQYF
TRBJ2-1	TRBV10-1	CASSEVPRTGLAGGPMLYNEQFF
TRBJ2-7	TRBV28	CASSRLAGSYEQYF
TRBJ2-2	TRBV24-1	CATSGGPSLFLQNTGELFF
TRBJ2-5	TRBV19	CASSIGQGSGGTQYF
TRBJ2-3	TRBV6-2/TRBV6-3	CASSYLAGKGDTQYF
TRBJ2-2	TRBV27	CASSLGGTGFLGELFF
TRBJ2-2	TRBV7-3	CASSSGTSGRAGGELFF
TRBJ1-3	TRBV9	CASSVGGTGGNTIYF
TRBJ2-5	TRBV7-7	CASSPTGGGETQYF
TRBJ2-3	TRBV7-2	CASSLGWGAGGTDTQYF
TRBJ1-5	TRBV6-2/TRBV6-3	CASSYGGGGQPQHF
TRBJ1-3	TRBV6-5	CAGGTTNSGNTIYF
TRBJ1-1	TRBV6-5	CASRHGQMNTEAFF
TRBJ1-3	TRBV3-1/TRBV3-2	CASSPNRGGNTIYF
TRBJ2-7	TRBV5-1	CASSETSGASYEQYF
TRBJ2-7	TRBV4-2	CASSNGLAGPYEQYF
TRBJ2-3	TRBV5-4	CASRWMGLGFQYF
TRBJ2-7	TRBV6-6	CASSYGGGKNYEQYF
TRBJ2-5	TRBV7-3	CASSPEGETQYF
TRBJ1-4	TRBV6-5	CAAGRGNEKLFF
TRBJ1-1	TRBV3-1/TRBV3-2	CASSQEVGEKPNTEAFF
TRBJ1-1	TRBV3-1/TRBV3-2	CASSYQFNTEAFF
TRBJ2-1	TRBV14	CASSQPWGGLAGKESYNEQFF
TRBJ2-3	TRBV5-5	CASSHRTSTDTQYF
TRBJ2-5	TRBV6-2/TRBV6-3	CASSPRTGTTQYF
TRBJ1-2	TRBV9	CASSVGGQVYGYTF
TRBJ2-7	TRBV7-3	CASSLNPSSYEQYF
TRBJ1-2	TRBV5-6	CASSSSGDGYTF
TRBJ2-1	TRBV29-1	CSVEDQGRVNNEQFF
TRBJ2-2	TRBV9	CASSAPGLAYPGELFF
TRBJ1-5	TRBV2	CASSERDRDNQPQHF
TRBJ2-1	TRBV2	CASEEVWVEQFF
TRBJ2-2	TRBV4-2	CASSSSARANTGELFF